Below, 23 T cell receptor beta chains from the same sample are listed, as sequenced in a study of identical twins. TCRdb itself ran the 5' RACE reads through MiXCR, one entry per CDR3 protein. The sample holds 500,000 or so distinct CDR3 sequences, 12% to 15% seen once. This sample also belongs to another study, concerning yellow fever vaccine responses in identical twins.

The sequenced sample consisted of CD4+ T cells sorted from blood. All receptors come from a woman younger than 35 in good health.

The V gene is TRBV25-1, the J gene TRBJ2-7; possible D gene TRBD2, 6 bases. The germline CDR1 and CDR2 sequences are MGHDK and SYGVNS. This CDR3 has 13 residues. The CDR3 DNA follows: TGTGCGAGCGCAGCGGGTGGCTCCTACGAGCAGTACTTC. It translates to CASAAGGSYEQYF.

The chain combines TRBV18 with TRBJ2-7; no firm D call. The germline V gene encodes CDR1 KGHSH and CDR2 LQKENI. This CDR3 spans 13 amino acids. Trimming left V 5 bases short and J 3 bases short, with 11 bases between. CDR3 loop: CASSSRVDYEQYF. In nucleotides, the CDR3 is TGTGCCAGCTCATCCCGAGTCGACTACGAGCAGTACTTC.

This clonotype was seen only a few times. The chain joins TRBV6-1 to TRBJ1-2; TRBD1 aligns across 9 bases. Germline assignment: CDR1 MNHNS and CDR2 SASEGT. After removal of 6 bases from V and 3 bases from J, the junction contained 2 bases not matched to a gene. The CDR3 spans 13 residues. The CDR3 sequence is CASSGDRDYGYTF. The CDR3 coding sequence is TGTGCCAGCAGCGGGGACAGGGACTATGGCTACACCTTC.

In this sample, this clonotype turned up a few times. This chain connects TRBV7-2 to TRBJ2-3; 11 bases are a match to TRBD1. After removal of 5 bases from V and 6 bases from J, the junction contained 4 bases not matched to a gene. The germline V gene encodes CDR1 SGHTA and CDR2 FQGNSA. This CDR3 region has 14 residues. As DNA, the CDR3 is TGTGCCAGCAGCCGGACAGGGGGCGTCGATACGCAGTATTTT. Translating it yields CASSRTGGVDTQYF.

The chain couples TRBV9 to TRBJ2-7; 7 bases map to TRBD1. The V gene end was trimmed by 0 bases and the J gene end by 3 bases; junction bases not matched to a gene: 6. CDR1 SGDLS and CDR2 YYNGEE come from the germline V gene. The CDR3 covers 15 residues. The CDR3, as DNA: TGTGCCAGCAGCGTAGCGGATGACAGGGACTACGAGCAGTACTTC. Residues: CASSVADDRDYEQYF.

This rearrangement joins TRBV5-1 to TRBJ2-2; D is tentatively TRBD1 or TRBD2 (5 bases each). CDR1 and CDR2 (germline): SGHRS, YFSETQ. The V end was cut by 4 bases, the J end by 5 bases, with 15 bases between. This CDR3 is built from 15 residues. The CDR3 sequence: CASSDRVWGTGELFF. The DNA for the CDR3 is TGCGCCAGCAGCGACCGGGTGTGGGGGACCGGGGAGCTGTTTTTT.

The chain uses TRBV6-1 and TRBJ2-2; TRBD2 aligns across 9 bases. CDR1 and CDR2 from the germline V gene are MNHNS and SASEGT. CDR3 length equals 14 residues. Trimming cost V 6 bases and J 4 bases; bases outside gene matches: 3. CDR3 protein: CASSASGITGELFF. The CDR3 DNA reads TGTGCCAGCAGCGCTAGCGGGATCACCGGGGAGCTGTTTTTT.

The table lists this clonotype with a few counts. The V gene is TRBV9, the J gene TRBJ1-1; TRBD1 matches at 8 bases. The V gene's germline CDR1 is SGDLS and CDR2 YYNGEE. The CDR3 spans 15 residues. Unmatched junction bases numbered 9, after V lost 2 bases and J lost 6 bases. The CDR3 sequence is CASSVLTGAASEAFF. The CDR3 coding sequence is TGTGCCAGCAGCGTCCTGACAGGGGCGGCCTCTGAAGCTTTCTTT.

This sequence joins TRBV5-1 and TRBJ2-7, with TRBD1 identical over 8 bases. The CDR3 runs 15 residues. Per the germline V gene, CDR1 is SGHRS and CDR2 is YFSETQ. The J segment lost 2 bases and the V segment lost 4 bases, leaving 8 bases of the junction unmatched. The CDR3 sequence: CASSTDPGQAYEQYF. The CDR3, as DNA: TGCGCCAGCAGCACAGACCCGGGACAGGCCTACGAGCAGTACTTC.

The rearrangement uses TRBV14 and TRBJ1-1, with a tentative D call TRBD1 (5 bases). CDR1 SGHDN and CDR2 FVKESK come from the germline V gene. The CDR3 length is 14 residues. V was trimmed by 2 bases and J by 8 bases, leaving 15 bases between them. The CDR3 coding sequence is TGTGCCAGCAGCCAATCGGGACTCACGGCCGAAGCTTTCTTT. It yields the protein CASSQSGLTAEAFF.

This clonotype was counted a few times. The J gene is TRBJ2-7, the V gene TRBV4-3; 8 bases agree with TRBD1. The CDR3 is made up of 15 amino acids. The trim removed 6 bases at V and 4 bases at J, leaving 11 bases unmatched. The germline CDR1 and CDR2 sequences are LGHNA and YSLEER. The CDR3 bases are TGCGCCAGCAGTCCACTCCCAGGACAGGGATACGAGCAGTACTTC. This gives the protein CASSPLPGQGYEQYF.

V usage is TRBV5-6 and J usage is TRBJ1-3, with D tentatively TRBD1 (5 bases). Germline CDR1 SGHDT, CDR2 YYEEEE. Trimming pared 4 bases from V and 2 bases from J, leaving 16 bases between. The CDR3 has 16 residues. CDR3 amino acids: CASSPGITNPGNTIYF. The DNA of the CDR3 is TGTGCCAGCAGCCCAGGGATCACAAACCCTGGAAACACCATATATTTT.

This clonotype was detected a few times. The CDR3 reads CATRNTIYF. CDR3 coding DNA: TGTGCCACCCGAAACACCATATATTTT. The chain is built from TRBV28 and TRBJ1-3; D not certain. CDR3 length: 9 amino acids. With 10 bases removed from V and 5 bases from J, the gap between germline ends came to 3 bases. Germline V gene lookup returns CDR1 MDHEN and CDR2 SYDVKM.

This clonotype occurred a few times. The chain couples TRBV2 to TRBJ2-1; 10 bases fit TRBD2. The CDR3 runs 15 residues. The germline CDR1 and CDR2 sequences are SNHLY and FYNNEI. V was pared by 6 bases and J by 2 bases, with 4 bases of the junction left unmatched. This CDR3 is CASRGTSVTYNEQFF. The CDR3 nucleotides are TGTGCCAGCAGGGGGACTAGCGTTACCTACAATGAGCAGTTCTTC.

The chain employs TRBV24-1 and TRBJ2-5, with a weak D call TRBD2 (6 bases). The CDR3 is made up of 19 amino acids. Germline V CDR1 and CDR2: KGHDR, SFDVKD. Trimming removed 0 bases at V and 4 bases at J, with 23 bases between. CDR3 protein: CATSDLPLTGAVLLETQYF. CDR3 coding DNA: TGTGCCACCAGTGATTTGCCCCTCACGGGAGCCGTATTATTAGAGACCCAGTACTTC.

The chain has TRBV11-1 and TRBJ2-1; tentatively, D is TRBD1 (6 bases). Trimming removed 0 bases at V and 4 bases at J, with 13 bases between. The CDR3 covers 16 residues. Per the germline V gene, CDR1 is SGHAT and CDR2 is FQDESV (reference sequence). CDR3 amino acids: CASSLAGQGKYNEQFF. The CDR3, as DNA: TGTGCCAGCAGCTTAGCGGGTCAGGGGAAATACAATGAGCAGTTCTTC.

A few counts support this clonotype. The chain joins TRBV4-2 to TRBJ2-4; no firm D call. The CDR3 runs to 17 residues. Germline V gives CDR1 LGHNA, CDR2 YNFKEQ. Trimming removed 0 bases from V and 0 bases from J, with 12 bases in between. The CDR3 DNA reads TGTGCCAGCAGCCAAGATGTCGCAGGAATAGCCAAAAACATTCAGTACTTC. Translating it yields CASSQDVAGIAKNIQYF.

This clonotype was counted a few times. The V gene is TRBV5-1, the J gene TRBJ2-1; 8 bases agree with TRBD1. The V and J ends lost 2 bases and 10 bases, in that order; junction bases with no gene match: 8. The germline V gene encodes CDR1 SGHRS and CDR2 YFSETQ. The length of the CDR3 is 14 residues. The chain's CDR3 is CASSFRSQGGEQFF. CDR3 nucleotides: TGCGCCAGCAGCTTTAGGTCACAGGGGGGCGAGCAGTTCTTC.

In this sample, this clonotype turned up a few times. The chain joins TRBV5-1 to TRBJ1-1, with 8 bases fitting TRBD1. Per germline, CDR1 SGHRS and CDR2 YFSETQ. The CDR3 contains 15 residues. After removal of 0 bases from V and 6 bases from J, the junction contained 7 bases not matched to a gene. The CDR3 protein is CASSLALQGASEAFF. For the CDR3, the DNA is TGCGCCAGCAGCTTGGCTCTTCAGGGGGCCTCTGAAGCTTTCTTT.

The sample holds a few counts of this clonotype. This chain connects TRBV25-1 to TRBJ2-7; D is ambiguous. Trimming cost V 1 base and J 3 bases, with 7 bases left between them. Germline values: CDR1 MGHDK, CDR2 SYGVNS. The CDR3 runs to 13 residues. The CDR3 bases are TGTGCCAGCAGTGAATGGGGTCTCTACGAGCAGTACTTC. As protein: CASSEWGLYEQYF.

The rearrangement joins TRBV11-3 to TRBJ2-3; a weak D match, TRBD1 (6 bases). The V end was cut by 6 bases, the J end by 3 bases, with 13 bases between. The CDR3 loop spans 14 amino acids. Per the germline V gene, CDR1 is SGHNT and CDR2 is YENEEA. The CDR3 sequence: CASSQGGVTDTQYF. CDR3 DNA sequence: TGTGCCAGCAGTCAAGGGGGAGTGACAGATACGCAGTATTTT.

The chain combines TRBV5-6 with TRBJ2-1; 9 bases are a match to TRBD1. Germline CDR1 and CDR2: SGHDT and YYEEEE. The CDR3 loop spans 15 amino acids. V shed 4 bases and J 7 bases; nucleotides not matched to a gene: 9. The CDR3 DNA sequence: TGTGCCAGCAGCCGCGGGACAGGGAGAATGAATGAGCAGTTCTTC. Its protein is CASSRGTGRMNEQFF.

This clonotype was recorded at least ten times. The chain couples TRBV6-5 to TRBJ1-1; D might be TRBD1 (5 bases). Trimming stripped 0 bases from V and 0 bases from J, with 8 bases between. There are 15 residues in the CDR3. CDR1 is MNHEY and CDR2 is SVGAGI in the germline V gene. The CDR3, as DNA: TGTGCCAGCAGTTACTCCGGGACCGTGAACACTGAAGCTTTCTTT. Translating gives CASSYSGTVNTEAFF.